A selection of T cell receptor beta chains follows, all from one sample in a study of blood T cell repertoires in COVID-19. TCRdb keeps only in-frame clones here, not all; method: immunoSEQ multiplex PCR. Of roughly 250,000 clones detected, 84% appear once; the ten largest clones hold approximately 15%. The source material was peripheral blood. These receptors were taken from a person aged 70 to 85 with COVID-19, enrolled during active disease. The CDR3 runs from the conserved cysteine through the conserved F or W. The D gene is left open where the match is weak. Rows may omit the clone size; those that give it use once, few, many or a size class.

CDR3 protein: CASSGGPGGGGTGELFF
CDR3 DNA: TGTGCCAGCAGTGGAGGGCCTGGGGGGGGTGGCACCGGGGAGCTGTTTTTT
D gene: TRBD2
J gene: TRBJ2-2
V gene: TRBV28
clone size: NA

CDR3 protein: CASIRRSQDTEAFF
CDR3 DNA: TGTGCCAGTATACGAAGGAGCCAAGACACTGAAGCTTTCTTT
D gene: NA
J gene: TRBJ1-1
V gene: TRBV19
clone size: NA

CDR3 protein: CASIRSLTANYEQYF
CDR3 DNA: TGTGCTAGCATTCGTAGTTTGACAGCTAACTACGAGCAGTACTTC
D gene: NA
J gene: TRBJ2-7
V gene: TRBV6-4
clone size: NA

CDR3 protein: CASSEWGGWSTDTQYF
CDR3 DNA: TGTGCCAGCAGTGAATGGGGCGGTTGGAGCACAGATACGCAGTATTTT
D gene: NA
J gene: TRBJ2-3
V gene: TRBV6-1
clone size: NA

CDR3 protein: CASSFGAGTGNTIYF
CDR3 DNA: TGTGCCAGCAGTTTCGGGGCGGGGACTGGAAACACCATATATTTT
D gene: NA
J gene: TRBJ1-3
V gene: TRBV28
clone size: NA

CDR3 protein: CASSQDRGLRDTEAFF
CDR3 DNA: TGCGCCAGCAGCCAAGATCGCGGGTTAAGGGACACTGAAGCTTTCTTT
D gene: NA
J gene: TRBJ1-1
V gene: TRBV4-1
clone size: NA

CDR3 protein: CASSLSLARSEQFF
CDR3 DNA: TGTGCCAGCAGCTTATCGCTAGCGCGTAGTGAGCAGTTCTTC
D gene: NA
J gene: TRBJ2-1
V gene: TRBV7-2
clone size: NA

CDR3 protein: CASSIGSGANVLTF
CDR3 DNA: TGTGCCAGTAGTATCGGTTCCGGGGCCAACGTCCTGACTTTC
D gene: NA
J gene: TRBJ2-6
V gene: TRBV19
clone size: NA

CDR3 protein: CASSFAPVYEQYF
CDR3 DNA: TGTGCCAGCAGTTTCGCGCCGGTCTACGAGCAGTACTTC
D gene: NA
J gene: TRBJ2-7
V gene: TRBV27
clone size: NA

CDR3 protein: CASSGPSGAYNEQFF
CDR3 DNA: TGTGCCAGCAGCGGACCTAGCGGGGCATACAATGAGCAGTTCTTC
D gene: TRBD2
J gene: TRBJ2-1
V gene: TRBV11-3
clone size: NA

CDR3 protein: CASMGGLGEQYF
CDR3 DNA: TGTGCCAGCATGGGGGGGCTCGGGGAGCAGTACTTC
D gene: NA
J gene: TRBJ2-7
V gene: TRBV2
clone size: NA

CDR3 protein: CASSVAEGSGNTIYF
CDR3 DNA: TGTGCCAGCAGCGTAGCGGAGGGCTCTGGAAACACCATATATTTT
D gene: NA
J gene: TRBJ1-3
V gene: TRBV9
clone size: NA

CDR3 protein: CASSLDLGGEQFF
CDR3 DNA: TGCGCCAGCAGCTTGGATCTGGGCGGGGAGCAGTTCTTC
D gene: NA
J gene: TRBJ2-1
V gene: TRBV5-1
clone size: once

CDR3 protein: CASTQEAGATGELFF
CDR3 DNA: TGTGCCAGTACTCAGGAAGCGGGAGCGACCGGGGAGCTGTTTTTT
D gene: TRBD2
J gene: TRBJ2-2
V gene: TRBV19
clone size: NA

CDR3 protein: CASSPRLAGEVYEQYF
CDR3 DNA: TGTGCCAGCAGTCCCCGTCTAGCGGGAGAGGTCTACGAGCAGTACTTC
D gene: TRBD2
J gene: TRBJ2-7
V gene: TRBV28
clone size: NA

CDR3 protein: CATSVVGPGQYF
CDR3 DNA: TGTGCCACCAGCGTGGTGGGGCCCGGGCAGTACTTC
D gene: NA
J gene: TRBJ2-7
V gene: TRBV24-1
clone size: NA

CDR3 protein: CASSRGNGADTQYF
CDR3 DNA: TGCGCCAGCAGTAGGGGGAACGGGGCAGATACGCAGTATTTT
D gene: NA
J gene: TRBJ2-3
V gene: TRBV10-2
clone size: once

CDR3 protein: CASLTGDSTDTQYF
CDR3 DNA: TGTGCCAGCCTTACCGGGGACTCCACAGATACGCAGTATTTT
D gene: NA
J gene: TRBJ2-3
V gene: TRBV18
clone size: NA

CDR3 protein: CASSFGDRSSYGYTF
CDR3 DNA: TGTGCCAGCAGCTTTGGCGACAGATCGTCCTATGGCTACACCTTC
D gene: NA
J gene: TRBJ1-2
V gene: TRBV5-6
clone size: NA

CDR3 protein: CASSLSGSTDTQYF
CDR3 DNA: TGTGCCAGCAGTCTTAGCGGCAGCACAGATACGCAGTATTTT
D gene: NA
J gene: TRBJ2-3
V gene: TRBV11-3
clone size: NA

CDR3 protein: CAISESAGGGHTQYF
CDR3 DNA: TGTGCCATCAGTGAATCGGCCGGGGGAGGACATACGCAGTATTTT
D gene: NA
J gene: TRBJ2-3
V gene: TRBV10-3
clone size: NA

CDR3 protein: CASSLEGQGYNEQFF
CDR3 DNA: TGTGCCAGCAGCTTAGAGGGACAGGGCTACAATGAGCAGTTCTTC
D gene: TRBD1
J gene: TRBJ2-1
V gene: TRBV7-7
clone size: few

CDR3 protein: CASSIIGGAPDTQYF
CDR3 DNA: TGTGCCAGCAGTATCATTGGGGGGGCCCCAGATACGCAGTATTTT
D gene: NA
J gene: TRBJ2-3
V gene: TRBV28
clone size: NA

CDR3 protein: CASSLPTGGMTQYF
CDR3 DNA: TGTGCCAGCAGCCTCCCGACAGGGGGGATGACCCAGTACTTC
D gene: TRBD1
J gene: TRBJ2-5
V gene: TRBV5-6
clone size: NA

CDR3 protein: CASSTSGGSTYEQYF
CDR3 DNA: TGTGCCAGCAGCACCTCGGGAGGCTCCACCTACGAGCAGTACTTC
D gene: TRBD2
J gene: TRBJ2-7
V gene: TRBV13
clone size: NA

CDR3 protein: CASSRLGLAVTDTQYF
CDR3 DNA: TGTGCCAGCTCACGACTCGGACTAGCGGTCACAGATACGCAGTATTTT
D gene: TRBD2
J gene: TRBJ2-3
V gene: TRBV18
clone size: NA

CDR3 protein: CACHGQGAPEAFF
CDR3 DNA: TGTGCCTGTCATGGACAGGGGGCCCCTGAAGCTTTCTTT
D gene: TRBD1
J gene: TRBJ1-1
V gene: TRBV6-5
clone size: once

CDR3 protein: CASSFGLTGNTGELFF
CDR3 DNA: TGTGCCAGCAGCTTCGGGTTGACAGGGAACACCGGGGAGCTGTTTTTT
D gene: NA
J gene: TRBJ2-2
V gene: TRBV11-1
clone size: NA

CDR3 protein: CASSYFPGGYSGNTIYF
CDR3 DNA: TGCGCCAGCAGTTATTTTCCGGGGGGATACTCTGGAAACACCATATATTTT
D gene: NA
J gene: TRBJ1-3
V gene: TRBV5-1
clone size: NA

CDR3 protein: CASSRRGLAGGSNTGELFF
CDR3 DNA: TGTGCCAGCAGCCGTCGGGGTTTAGCGGGAGGGTCGAACACCGGGGAGCTGTTTTTT
D gene: TRBD2
J gene: TRBJ2-2
V gene: TRBV11-2
clone size: NA

CDR3 protein: CASSSPGGATNEKLFF
CDR3 DNA: TGTGCCAGCAGCTCCCCCGGGGGGGCAACTAATGAAAAACTGTTTTTT
D gene: NA
J gene: TRBJ1-4
V gene: TRBV7-7
clone size: NA

CDR3 protein: CATSDRQGTYEQYF
CDR3 DNA: TGTGCCACCAGTGACCGACAGGGAACCTACGAGCAGTACTTC
D gene: TRBD1
J gene: TRBJ2-7
V gene: TRBV24-1
clone size: NA

CDR3 protein: CASSTGTGVPLNTEAFF
CDR3 DNA: TGTGCCAGCAGCACAGGGACAGGAGTCCCATTGAACACTGAAGCTTTCTTT
D gene: TRBD1
J gene: TRBJ1-1
V gene: TRBV7-9
clone size: NA

CDR3 protein: CASSGTRGNTEAFF
CDR3 DNA: TGTGCCAGCAGTGGTACACGTGGGAACACTGAAGCTTTCTTT
D gene: NA
J gene: TRBJ1-1
V gene: TRBV25-1
clone size: NA

CDR3 protein: CASSFRQGLRETQYF
CDR3 DNA: TGTGCCAGCAGCTTTCGCCAGGGGCTCAGAGAGACCCAGTACTTC
D gene: NA
J gene: TRBJ2-5
V gene: TRBV7-9
clone size: NA

CDR3 protein: CASAPNWGGLSGANVLTF
CDR3 DNA: TGTGCCAGCGCTCCCAACTGGGGGGGACTCTCTGGGGCCAACGTCCTGACTTTC
D gene: TRBD2
J gene: TRBJ2-6
V gene: TRBV7-3
clone size: NA

CDR3 protein: CASSVVGSGRAGDTQYF
CDR3 DNA: TGTGCCAGCAGCGTAGTTGGTAGCGGGAGGGCCGGAGATACGCAGTATTTT
D gene: TRBD2
J gene: TRBJ2-3
V gene: TRBV9
clone size: NA

CDR3 protein: CASSGLMNTEAFF
CDR3 DNA: TGTGCCAGCAGCGGACTAATGAACACTGAAGCTTTCTTT
D gene: NA
J gene: TRBJ1-1
V gene: TRBV6-5
clone size: NA

CDR3 protein: CSGDRGRETQYF
CDR3 DNA: TGCAGCGGGGACAGGGGTCGAGAGACCCAGTACTTC
D gene: TRBD1
J gene: TRBJ2-5
V gene: TRBV29-1
clone size: NA

CDR3 protein: CASSEAPGTRYNSPLHF
CDR3 DNA: TGTGCCAGCAGTGAAGCACCGGGGACACGCTATAATTCACCCCTCCACTTT
D gene: NA
J gene: TRBJ1-6
V gene: TRBV6-1
clone size: NA

CDR3 protein: CASSLAPLYGYTF
CDR3 DNA: TGCGCCAGCAGCTTGGCTCCCCTTTATGGCTACACCTTC
D gene: NA
J gene: TRBJ1-2
V gene: TRBV5-1
clone size: once

CDR3 protein: CASSPRGQGQETQYF
CDR3 DNA: TGTGCCAGCAGCCCTAGGGGACAGGGACAAGAGACCCAGTACTTC
D gene: TRBD1
J gene: TRBJ2-5
V gene: TRBV3-1/TRBV3-2
clone size: NA

CDR3 protein: CASSTATGAVGYNEQFF
CDR3 DNA: TGTGCCAGTAGCACTGCGACAGGGGCAGTTGGGTACAATGAGCAGTTCTTC
D gene: TRBD1
J gene: TRBJ2-1
V gene: TRBV19
clone size: NA

CDR3 protein: CASSLKRGLSNQPQHF
CDR3 DNA: TGTGCCAGCAGTTTGAAAAGGGGACTTAGCAATCAGCCCCAGCATTTT
D gene: NA
J gene: TRBJ1-5
V gene: TRBV28
clone size: NA

CDR3 protein: CASSYSQGSSPLHF
CDR3 DNA: TGTGCCAGCAGCTATTCACAGGGGTCTTCACCCCTCCACTTT
D gene: TRBD1
J gene: TRBJ1-6
V gene: TRBV7-2
clone size: NA